One and the same sample provided the 29 T cell receptor beta chains below, sequenced in a study of blood T cell repertoires in COVID-19. Data came from immunoSEQ multiplex PCR; TCRdb stores just in-frame clones and leaves some out. The sample consists of approximately 46,000 clones, 65% to 90% of them appearing once. The specimen was peripheral blood. These receptors all come from an older woman with acute or convalescent COVID-19.

The V gene is TRBV5-1, the J gene TRBJ1-1, with a tentative D call TRBD1 (6 bases). CDR3 length: 19 residues. V lost 2 bases, J lost 1 base, and 24 bases lay in between. Germline V gene sequence: CDR1 SGHRS, CDR2 YFSETQ. CDR3 DNA sequence: TGCGCCAGCAGCTTCCATCTAGGCGGAAGGAACAGGGCGAACACTGAAGCTTTCTTT. Its protein product is CASSFHLGGRNRANTEAFF.

By proportion, this clone is medium-sized. This rearrangement joins TRBV24-1 to TRBJ2-1; 9 nucleotides line up with TRBD1. There are 14 residues in the CDR3. CDR1 and CDR2 from the germline V gene are KGHDR and SFDVKD. The junction had 5 bases not matched to a gene; V was cut back by 7 bases and J by 5 bases. CDR3 coding DNA: TGTGCCACCAGACGGACAGGGGACAACAATGAGCAGTTCTTC. It encodes CATRRTGDNNEQFF.

The DNA for the CDR3 is TGTGCCAGTAGTGTTTCAGGGGGCAGCATAATTAGCACAGATACGCAGTATTTT. This translates into CASSVSGGSIISTDTQYF. The rearrangement links TRBV19 to TRBJ2-3; TRBD1 matches 8 bases. V was clipped by 5 bases and J by 0 bases; unmatched bases: 13. Germline values: CDR1 LNHDA, CDR2 SQIVND (reference sequence). The CDR3 covers 18 residues. Drawing the rest from reference TRBV19 and TRBJ2-3, the complete variable domain is DGGITQSPKYLFRKEGQNVTLSCEQNLNHDAMYWYRQDPGQGLRLIYYSQIVNDFQKGDIAEGYSVSREKKESFPLTVTSAQKNPTAFYLCASSVSGGSIISTDTQYFGPGTRLTVL.

This clone was observed a few times. The rearrangement joins TRBV6-5 to TRBJ2-7; possible D gene TRBD1, 5 bases. The germline V gene has CDR1 MNHEY and CDR2 SVGAGI. The CDR3 is 15 residues long. Deletions cut 2 bases from V and 4 bases from J, with 15 bases between. CDR3 DNA sequence: TGTGCCAGCAGTTACCTGCCAGGGCCCCTGTACGAGCAGTACTTC. This sequence encodes CASSYLPGPLYEQYF.

This clone appeared a single time. The J gene is TRBJ1-3, the V gene TRBV18, with 7 bases that match TRBD1. J gave up 4 bases and V 1 base, and 1 base lay outside the gene matches. CDR1 and CDR2 from the germline V gene are KGHSH and LQKENI. The CDR3 contains 14 residues. CDR3 in amino acids: CASSPRDRGNTIYF. The CDR3 DNA reads as TGTGCCAGCTCACCACGGGACAGAGGAAACACCATATATTTT.

V is TRBV5-5 and J is TRBJ2-7; a possible D gene is TRBD1 (5 bases). CDR1 is SGHKS and CDR2 is YYEKEE in the germline V gene (reference sequence). The CDR3 contains 17 residues. Between the trimmed V and J ends, which lost 4 bases and 4 bases, there was a span of 24 bases. The CDR3 coding sequence is TGTGCCAGCAGCCCAAGACCGGTGAGGACACCGGATTACGAGCAGTACTTC. This codes for CASSPRPVRTPDYEQYF.

The chain's CDR3 is CAANRGRNTGELFF. The DNA for the CDR3 is TGTGCCGCTAACAGGGGAAGGAACACCGGGGAGCTGTTTTTT. The rearrangement joins TRBV30 to TRBJ2-2; 7 nucleotides align to TRBD1. The CDR3 is 14 amino acids. Germline CDR1 is GTSNPN and CDR2 is SVGIG (reference sequence). With 8 bases clipped from V and 1 base from J, the junction kept 7 bases outside the gene matches.

To note about this clone: Other DNA sequences in the sample encode the same CDR3. V gene TRBV11-2 combines with J gene TRBJ1-6; D perhaps matches TRBD1 (5 bases). The germline V gene has CDR1 SGHAT and CDR2 FQNNGV. V was shortened by 1 base and J by 4 bases, with 5 bases between the two germline ends. This CDR3 is 14 amino acids long. In DNA, the CDR3 is TGTGCCAGCAGCTTAGCAGGGTATAATTCACCCCTCCACTTT. Its translation: CASSLAGYNSPLHF.

The J gene is TRBJ1-3, the V gene TRBV5-6; D uncertain. CDR3 length: 15 residues. Trimming left V 0 bases short and J 3 bases short, with 10 bases between. The germline V gene encodes CDR1 SGHDT and CDR2 YYEEEE. The CDR3, as DNA: TGTGCCAGCAGCTTGGCCGGGGTAGGTGGAAACACCATATATTTT. It translates to CASSLAGVGGNTIYF.

The gene calls are TRBV2 and TRBJ2-1; 9 bases line up with TRBD2. This CDR3 comprises 13 residues. V lost 8 bases and J lost 8; bases outside the gene matches: 7. Germline CDR1 and CDR2: SNHLY and FYNNEI. The CDR3 reads CASRGTSSYEQFF. The CDR3 DNA reads TGTGCCAGCCGCGGGACTAGCTCCTATGAGCAGTTCTTC. The whole variable domain, filled in from reference TRBV2 and TRBJ2-1, reads EPEVTQTPSHQVTQMGQEVILRCVPISNHLYFYWYRQILGQKVEFLVSFYNNEISEKSEIFDDQFSVERPDGSNFTLKIRSTKLEDSAMYFCASRGTSSYEQFFGPGTRLTVL.

The genes are TRBV30 and TRBJ2-2; 7 nucleotides match TRBD2. The V segment lost 7 bases and the J segment 6 bases; nucleotides outside the gene matches: 17. The CDR3 has 16 amino acids. From germline, CDR1 is GTSNPN and CDR2 SVGIG (reference sequence). The CDR3 region is CASSAAGLVIPGELFF. The CDR3, as DNA: TGTGCCTCCTCTGCCGCCGGACTAGTTATCCCCGGGGAGCTGTTTTTT.

The J gene is TRBJ1-4, the V gene TRBV2; the D gene is possibly TRBD1 (5 bases). This CDR3 is 13 amino acids long. Germline CDR1 and CDR2: SNHLY and FYNNEI. Trimming left V 6 bases short and J 6 bases short, with 11 bases between. CDR3 nucleotide sequence: TGTGCCAGCAGCAAGGGGCCCCATGAAAAACTGTTTTTT. Its protein is CASSKGPHEKLFF.

The chain has TRBV9 and TRBJ2-3, with 10 positions matching TRBD2. Germline V CDR1 and CDR2: SGDLS, YYNGEE. V lost 0 bases and J lost 6; bases outside the gene matches: 7. The CDR3 consists of 16 residues. The CDR3 DNA sequence: TGTGCCAGCAGCGTAGAGGGGCTAGCGGGAGTCGATACGCAGTATTTT. It translates to CASSVEGLAGVDTQYF.

The genes are TRBV5-4 and TRBJ2-3, with a possible D match to TRBD1 (6 bases). This CDR3 region has 18 residues. Germline V gives CDR1 SGHNT, CDR2 YYREEE (reference sequence). Trimming left V 0 bases short and J 0 bases short, with 17 bases between. Here the CDR3 reads CASSLEGGRKTSTDTQYF. The CDR3 coding sequence is TGTGCCAGCAGCTTGGAAGGGGGACGGAAGACTAGCACAGATACGCAGTATTTT. Using reference TRBV5-4 and TRBJ2-3 for the parts outside the CDR3, the full variable domain is ETGVTQSPTHLIKTRGQQVTLRCSSQSGHNTVSWYQQALGQGPQFIFQYYREEENGRGNFPPRFSGLQFPNYSSELNVNALELDDSALYLCASSLEGGRKTSTDTQYFGPGTRLTVL.

This chain links TRBV7-9 with TRBJ1-4, with D hard to call. CDR1 is SEHNR and CDR2 is FQNEAQ in the germline V gene (reference sequence). V dropped 1 base and J dropped 0 bases, with 9 bases sitting between them. This CDR3 comprises 16 residues. The CDR3 DNA reads as TGTGCCAGCAGCTTAGGCCAGAGCGCAACTAATGAAAAACTGTTTTTT. It yields the protein CASSLGQSATNEKLFF.

A few counts support this clone. The V call is TRBV16, the J call TRBJ2-7; 9 bases agree with TRBD1. The V gene end was trimmed by 4 bases and the J gene end by 4 bases; junction bases not matched to a gene: 5. Germline V gene lookup returns CDR1 KGHSY and CDR2 FQNENV. The CDR3 totals 14 residues. CDR3 coding DNA: TGTGCCAGCAGCCCACAGGGGGCGGGTTACGAGCAGTACTTC. This codes for CASSPQGAGYEQYF.

J is TRBJ2-2 and V is TRBV2; perhaps TRBD1 as D (5 bases). Germline assignment: CDR1 SNHLY and CDR2 FYNNEI. CDR3 length equals 13 residues. V gave up 4 bases and J gave up 5 bases, with 8 bases separating them. CDR3 region: CASSAGHTGELFF. The DNA for the CDR3 is TGTGCCAGCAGTGCAGGACATACCGGGGAGCTGTTTTTT.

The V gene is TRBV28, the J gene TRBJ2-7; 11 bases agree with TRBD2. The CDR3 length is 16 residues. J gave up 2 bases and V 3 bases, and 6 bases lay outside the gene matches. The germline gives CDR1 MDHEN, CDR2 SYDVKM. CDR3 sequence: CASSLILAGGAYEQYF. Written as DNA, the CDR3 is TGTGCCAGCAGTTTGATCTTAGCGGGGGGGGCCTACGAGCAGTACTTC. Variable domain in full (rest from reference TRBV28 and TRBJ2-7): DVKVTQSSRYLVKRTGEKVFLECVQDMDHENMFWYRQDPGLGLRLIYFSYDVKMKEKGDIPEGYSVSREKKERFSLILESASTNQTSMYLCASSLILAGGAYEQYFGPGTRLTVT.

The chain employs TRBV5-1 and TRBJ1-4; D gene unclear. Germline V gene sequence: CDR1 SGHRS, CDR2 YFSETQ. V gave up 1 base and J gave up 1 base, with 14 bases separating them. This CDR3 is 17 amino acids long. As DNA, the CDR3 is TGCGCCAGCAGCTTGCGACGGGGAGAGGGAACTAATGAAAAACTGTTTTTT. Translated: CASSLRRGEGTNEKLFF. Variable domain in full (rest from reference TRBV5-1 and TRBJ1-4): KAGVTQTPRYLIKTRGQQVTLSCSPISGHRSVSWYQQTPGQGLQFLFEYFSETQRNKGNFPGRFSGRQFSNSRSEMNVSTLELGDSALYLCASSLRRGEGTNEKLFFGSGTQLSVL.

The chain links TRBV29-1 to TRBJ1-2, with 9 bases that match TRBD1. CDR3 length: 13 amino acids. Per germline, CDR1 SQVTM and CDR2 ANQGSEA. With V trimmed by 4 bases and J by 7 bases, 7 bases remained unmatched. The CDR3, as DNA: TGCAGCGTTGGCTCGGGACAGGGTGTTGGCTACACCTTC. It specifies CSVGSGQGVGYTF.

This chain connects TRBV9 to TRBJ1-2; TRBD1 matches at 11 bases. The J segment lost 3 bases and the V segment lost 6 bases, leaving 13 bases of the junction unmatched. There are 17 residues in the CDR3. Germline CDR1 SGDLS, CDR2 YYNGEE. The CDR3 spells CASTRGVGDRGDYGYTF. The DNA for the CDR3 is TGTGCCAGCACCCGAGGGGTCGGGGACAGGGGGGACTATGGCTACACCTTC.

The chain is built from TRBV24-1 and TRBJ1-2, with a tentative D call TRBD1 (6 bases). The V end was cut by 3 bases, the J end by 8 bases, with 9 bases between. Germline assignment: CDR1 KGHDR and CDR2 SFDVKD. The CDR3 is 12 residues long. The DNA of the CDR3 is TGTGCCACCAGTGATCCAGGGGTCGGCTACACCTTC. This gives the protein CATSDPGVGYTF.

This clone was observed a handful of times. The chain couples TRBV6-1 to TRBJ2-7; D not certain. This CDR3 region has 15 residues. The germline V gene has CDR1 MNHNS and CDR2 SASEGT. Trimming shortened V by 2 bases and J by 0 bases, and 11 bases separated the two germline ends. The CDR3 is CASSENLSVSYEQYF. For the CDR3, the DNA is TGTGCCAGCAGTGAAAATTTGTCGGTCTCCTACGAGCAGTACTTC.

This clone has more than one count but fewer than ten. V gene TRBV5-5 combines with J gene TRBJ1-3; tentatively, D is TRBD1 (6 bases). This CDR3 contains 18 residues. Trimming left V 4 bases short and J 4 bases short, with 24 bases between. Germline V CDR1 and CDR2: SGHKS, YYEKEE (reference sequence). The CDR3 loop reads CASSPRSDQGRRGNTIYF. For the CDR3, the DNA is TGTGCCAGCAGCCCCAGAAGTGATCAGGGGAGAAGAGGAAACACCATATATTTT.

The chain joins TRBV5-6 to TRBJ2-6; weak D call: TRBD1 (6 bases). The CDR3 is made up of 13 amino acids. The germline V and J ends were trimmed by 4 bases and 8 bases, with 10 bases remaining between them. CDR1 and CDR2 (germline): SGHDT, YYEEEE. This CDR3 is CASSSTGPNVLTF. The CDR3, as DNA: TGTGCCAGCAGCAGTACAGGGCCCAACGTCCTGACTTTC.

The CDR3 DNA follows: TGTGCCAGCAGCCACAAAAGTGGGGCGGGGGGCCGTAATGAGCAGTTCTTC. Translated, it gives CASSHKSGAGGRNEQFF. The chain carries TRBV3-1 (or the pseudogene TRBV3-2) and TRBJ2-1; 8 bases map to TRBD2. Germline V gene sequence: CDR1 LGHDT, CDR2 YNNKEL (reference sequence). The CDR3 has 17 residues. V trimming: 3 bases; J trimming: 7 bases; junction bases outside the gene matches: 14.

The chain is built from TRBV3-1 (or the pseudogene TRBV3-2) and TRBJ2-1; possible D gene TRBD2, 5 bases. CDR1 and CDR2 (germline): LGHDT, YNNKEL (reference sequence). The CDR3 has 18 residues. V lost 0 bases, J lost 7 bases, and 22 bases lay in between. CDR3 sequence (DNA): TGTGCCAGCAGCCAAGATGTTATCAGCGGCCCAGGACTGAATGAGCAGTTCTTC. This sequence encodes CASSQDVISGPGLNEQFF.

The rearrangement joins TRBV24-1 to TRBJ2-2; the match to TRBD1 covers 7 bases. V trimming: 5 bases; J trimming: 7 bases; junction bases outside the gene matches: 9. The V gene's germline CDR1 is KGHDR and CDR2 SFDVKD. This CDR3 spans 15 amino acids. Here the CDR3 reads CATSAVDRVGGELFF. The CDR3 region has the DNA TGTGCCACCAGTGCCGTAGACAGGGTTGGCGGGGAGCTGTTTTTT.

The chain has TRBV11-2 and TRBJ2-3; possible D gene TRBD2, 5 bases. V was shortened by 2 bases and J by 9 bases, with 9 bases between the two germline ends. From germline, CDR1 is SGHAT and CDR2 FQNNGV. The CDR3 consists of 12 residues. The CDR3 is CASSLIEGTQYF. The CDR3 nucleotides read TGTGCCAGCAGCTTAATCGAGGGAACGCAGTATTTT.